The T cell receptor beta chain under discussion was sequenced for a study of shared clonotypes between healthy human individuals. Study results and limitations: In this cohort, only blood was sampled, and tissue repertoires likely differ.

Note on this clone: The antigen remains undetermined.

The CDR3 runs 15 residues. In germline, CDR1 is MDHEN, CDR2 SYDVKM. The germline V and J ends were trimmed by 4 bases and 3 bases, with 15 bases remaining between them. Splitting the CD4+ cells yielded a CD45RA+ naive subset and a CD45RA-negative memory subset. Some 30,000 T cell genomes (roughly 220 ng DNA) went into each sorted-subset replicate. Profiled with immunoSEQ multiplex PCR; TCRdb holds only in-frame clones, not every one. This sample yields about 2.4 million clones, of which approximately 93% are seen a single time; roughly 0.39% belongs to the top ten. The clonotype originates from a young man in good health. Some clones in this sample may be carry-over from other donors' samples. The rearrangement links TRBV28 to TRBJ1-2; maybe TRBD1 (5 bases). The sequenced material came from naive CD4+ T cells from PBMCs. The subset here: CD45RA+ positively selected. The CDR3, as DNA: TGTGCCAGCAGTTCCCTGGGACCTTCAGACTATGGCTACACCTTC. It is translated as CASSSLGPSDYGYTF.